This TCR beta chain came from a study of shared clonotypes between healthy human individuals. Findings and caveats of the study: What naive subsets generally showed was a larger estimated richness than memory subsets showed.

The authors loaded about 200 ng DNA, about 30,000 T cell genomes, into sorted-subset replicate PCRs. Sequencing used immunoSEQ multiplex PCR; TCRdb keeps in-frame clones, though not all of them. Of 850,000 to 1,100,000 clones listed, around three quarters are singletons. Germline CDR1 and CDR2: SGHRS and YFSETQ. The CDR3 extends over 15 amino acids. The V end was cut by 0 bases, the J end by 6 bases, with 12 bases between. As to this clone: Antigen unknown.

Free of recent acute infections or vaccinations, the donors were healthy HIV-negative adults. Specimen: memory CD4+ T cells from PBMCs. Subset: CD45RA-negative fraction. V gene TRBV5-1 combines with J gene TRBJ2-2; possible D gene TRBD2, 5 bases. The origin of this receptor is a man between 18 and 35 years old in good health. Some clones in this sample may be carry-over from other donors' samples. DNA for the CDR3: TGCGCCAGCAGCTTGGGGGGAGAATTCGCCGGGGAGCTGTTTTTT. The encoded protein is CASSLGGEFAGELFF. Supplemented by reference TRBV5-1 and TRBJ2-2, the full variable domain reads KAGVTQTPRYLIKTRGQQVTLSCSPISGHRSVSWYQQTPGQGLQFLFEYFSETQRNKGNFPGRFSGRQFSNSRSEMNVSTLELGDSALYLCASSLGGEFAGELFFGEGSRLTVL.